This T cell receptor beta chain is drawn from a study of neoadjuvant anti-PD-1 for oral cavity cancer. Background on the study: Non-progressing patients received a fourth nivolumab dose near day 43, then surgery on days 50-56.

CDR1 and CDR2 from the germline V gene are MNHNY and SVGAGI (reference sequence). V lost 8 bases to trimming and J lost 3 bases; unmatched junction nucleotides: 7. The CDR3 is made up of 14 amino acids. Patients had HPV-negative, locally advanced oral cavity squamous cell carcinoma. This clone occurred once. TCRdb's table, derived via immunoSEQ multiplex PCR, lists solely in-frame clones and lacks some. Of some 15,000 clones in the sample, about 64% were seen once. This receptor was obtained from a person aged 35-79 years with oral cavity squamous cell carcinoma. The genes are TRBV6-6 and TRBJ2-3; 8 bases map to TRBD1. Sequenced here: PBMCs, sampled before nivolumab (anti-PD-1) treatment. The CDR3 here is CASLNRGITDTQYF. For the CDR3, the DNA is TGTGCCAGCCTTAACAGGGGGATAACAGATACGCAGTATTTT.